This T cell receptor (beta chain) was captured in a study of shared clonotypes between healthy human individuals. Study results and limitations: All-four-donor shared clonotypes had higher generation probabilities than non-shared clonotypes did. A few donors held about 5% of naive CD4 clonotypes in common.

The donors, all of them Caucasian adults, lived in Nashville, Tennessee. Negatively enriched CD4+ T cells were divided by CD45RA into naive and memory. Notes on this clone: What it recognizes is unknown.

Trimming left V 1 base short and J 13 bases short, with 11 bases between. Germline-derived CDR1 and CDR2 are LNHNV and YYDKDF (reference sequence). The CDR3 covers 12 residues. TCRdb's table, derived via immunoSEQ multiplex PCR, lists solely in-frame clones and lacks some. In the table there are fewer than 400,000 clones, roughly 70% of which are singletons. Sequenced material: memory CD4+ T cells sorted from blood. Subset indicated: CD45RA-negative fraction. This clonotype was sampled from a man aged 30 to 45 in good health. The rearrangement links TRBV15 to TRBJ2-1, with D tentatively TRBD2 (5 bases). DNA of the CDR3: TGTGCCACCAGCAGAGCAACGGGGAGCCAGTTCTTC. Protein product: CATSRATGSQFF.